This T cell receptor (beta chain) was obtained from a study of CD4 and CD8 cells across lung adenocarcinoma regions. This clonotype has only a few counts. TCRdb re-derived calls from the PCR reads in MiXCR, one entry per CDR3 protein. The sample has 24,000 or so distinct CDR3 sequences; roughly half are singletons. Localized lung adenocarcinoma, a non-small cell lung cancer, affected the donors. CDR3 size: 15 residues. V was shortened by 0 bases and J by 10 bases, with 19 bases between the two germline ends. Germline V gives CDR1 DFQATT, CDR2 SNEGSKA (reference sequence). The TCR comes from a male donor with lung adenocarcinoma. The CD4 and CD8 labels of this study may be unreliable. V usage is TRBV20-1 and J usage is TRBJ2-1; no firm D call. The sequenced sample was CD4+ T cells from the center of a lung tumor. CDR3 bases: TGCAGTGCTAGAGATCCGATTTCGGTGGGTGGGGAGCAGTTCTTC. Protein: CSARDPISVGGEQFF.